A selection of T cell receptor beta chains follows, all from one sample in a study of blood T cell repertoires in COVID-19. Sequenced by immunoSEQ multiplex PCR; TCRdb stores in-frame clones only, minus some. Seen here are about 56,000 clones, more than 70% observed once, and the top ten hold over 15%. Material for sequencing was peripheral blood. These receptors all stem from a human donor in a cohort sampled during active COVID-19. The CDR3 runs from the conserved cysteine through the conserved F or W. Some rows have no size entry. The others give once, few or many, or a class for an expanded clone.

NA TRBJ2-3 TRBV3-1/TRBV3-2 CASSPLAGGSTDTQYF
few TRBJ1-6 TRBV19 CASSLEASWNNSPLHF
once TRBJ1-3 TRBV5-6 CASSPGTGKRGNTIYF
NA TRBJ2-7 TRBV10-1 CARRKTENYEQYF
NA TRBJ1-2 TRBV6-6 CASRYPQQGAGGYTF
NA TRBJ2-4 TRBV7-8 CASSLEGGLDIQYF
few TRBJ2-4 TRBV6-2/TRBV6-3 CASSFAGNIQYF
NA TRBJ2-5 TRBV15 CATSTPGQGSETQYF
NA TRBJ1-6 TRBV4-1 CASSQGQGIFSPLHF
NA TRBJ2-2 TRBV5-1 CASSLATSTSGGPGTGELFF
few TRBJ1-5 TRBV19 CASKRQGQFDDQPQHF
NA TRBJ1-2 TRBV30 CAWNSLYGYTF
NA TRBJ2-1 TRBV5-1 CASSLAFGPGSLDEQFF
NA TRBJ2-5 TRBV12-3/TRBV12-4 CASSLWQKTQYF
NA TRBJ2-4 TRBV3-1/TRBV3-2 CASSQEAVAKNIQYF
NA TRBJ2-5 TRBV5-1 CASSLALSGETQYF
NA TRBJ1-1 TRBV5-1 CASSPTGRTEAFF
NA TRBJ1-5 TRBV15 CATRRDRDQPQHF
NA TRBJ2-3 TRBV27 CASSLFAGITDTQYF
few TRBJ2-7 TRBV19 CASSRHRGWSSYEQYF
NA TRBJ1-5 TRBV6-2/TRBV6-3 CASSQSRWPQHF
NA TRBJ1-1 TRBV30 CAWSGRGDRPLNTEAFF
NA TRBJ1-6 TRBV11-2 CASLAGNSPLHF
NA TRBJ2-1 TRBV3-1/TRBV3-2 CASSQVGTYNEQFF
NA TRBJ2-1 TRBV11-3 CASGISGKEYEQFF
NA TRBJ2-7 TRBV5-1 CASSEGTGSYYEQYF
once TRBJ1-1 TRBV5-5 CASSLAQGSWNTEAFF
NA TRBJ2-4 TRBV21-1 CASSNRTGGETKNIQYF
NA TRBJ2-3 TRBV9 CASSQSPGLAGAPQLDTQYF
once TRBJ1-3 TRBV3-1/TRBV3-2 CASSQDGGAGGNTIYF
NA TRBJ2-7 TRBV20-1 CSASPDRGRDEQYF
once TRBJ1-4 TRBV4-1 CASSQVAGDNEKLFF
NA TRBJ1-1 TRBV12-3/TRBV12-4 CASSGQGGTEAFF
NA TRBJ2-1 TRBV2 CASNPGHLNEQFF
few TRBJ1-5 TRBV13 CASSRTGGGNQPQHF
NA TRBJ2-6 TRBV21-1 CASSKGGHDRPGANVLTF
NA TRBJ2-4 TRBV7-2 CASSPLTGPGNIQYF
NA TRBJ1-1 TRBV29-1 CSVVRDRGLVGTEAFF
NA TRBJ1-2 TRBV13 CASSLLGQTFYGYTF
NA TRBJ2-5 TRBV7-9 CASSLGRGETQYF
NA TRBJ2-3 TRBV7-8 CASSFRGPRQGSTDTQYF
NA TRBJ1-1 TRBV11-3 CASSFQRGTEAFF
NA TRBJ1-1 TRBV25-1 CASSEQGAYTEAFF
NA TRBJ1-5 TRBV19 CASRTGVGQPQHF
NA TRBJ1-4 TRBV7-2 CASSLERQTLFF
NA TRBJ2-1 TRBV6-5 CASRSGQGPYNEQFF